This T cell receptor beta chain was sequenced in a study of cytomegalovirus exposure and HLA in healthy donors. General study results and limits: Another analysis was done later, and it associated around 15,000 TCR beta sequences with HLA alleles at 0.05 false discovery rate.

Researchers ran the PCR with 60 Vbeta and 13 Jbeta primers. Data came from immunoSEQ multiplex PCR; TCRdb stores just in-frame clones and leaves some out. The sample carries about 79,000 clones, 70% to 80% recorded once. V shed 2 bases and J shed 2 bases, with 4 bases lying between them. The CDR3 runs to 13 residues. CDR1 SEHNR and CDR2 FQNEAQ come from the germline V gene (reference sequence). To note about this clone: What it binds is not known.

The rearrangement links TRBV7-9 to TRBJ1-5; unclear D gene. This TCR derives from a man between 35 and 55 years old in good health and CMV-seropositive. Sequenced: PBMCs. The CDR3 here is CASSLQGNQPQHF. The CDR3 region has the DNA TGTGCCAGCAGCTTACAGGGCAATCAGCCCCAGCATTTT.